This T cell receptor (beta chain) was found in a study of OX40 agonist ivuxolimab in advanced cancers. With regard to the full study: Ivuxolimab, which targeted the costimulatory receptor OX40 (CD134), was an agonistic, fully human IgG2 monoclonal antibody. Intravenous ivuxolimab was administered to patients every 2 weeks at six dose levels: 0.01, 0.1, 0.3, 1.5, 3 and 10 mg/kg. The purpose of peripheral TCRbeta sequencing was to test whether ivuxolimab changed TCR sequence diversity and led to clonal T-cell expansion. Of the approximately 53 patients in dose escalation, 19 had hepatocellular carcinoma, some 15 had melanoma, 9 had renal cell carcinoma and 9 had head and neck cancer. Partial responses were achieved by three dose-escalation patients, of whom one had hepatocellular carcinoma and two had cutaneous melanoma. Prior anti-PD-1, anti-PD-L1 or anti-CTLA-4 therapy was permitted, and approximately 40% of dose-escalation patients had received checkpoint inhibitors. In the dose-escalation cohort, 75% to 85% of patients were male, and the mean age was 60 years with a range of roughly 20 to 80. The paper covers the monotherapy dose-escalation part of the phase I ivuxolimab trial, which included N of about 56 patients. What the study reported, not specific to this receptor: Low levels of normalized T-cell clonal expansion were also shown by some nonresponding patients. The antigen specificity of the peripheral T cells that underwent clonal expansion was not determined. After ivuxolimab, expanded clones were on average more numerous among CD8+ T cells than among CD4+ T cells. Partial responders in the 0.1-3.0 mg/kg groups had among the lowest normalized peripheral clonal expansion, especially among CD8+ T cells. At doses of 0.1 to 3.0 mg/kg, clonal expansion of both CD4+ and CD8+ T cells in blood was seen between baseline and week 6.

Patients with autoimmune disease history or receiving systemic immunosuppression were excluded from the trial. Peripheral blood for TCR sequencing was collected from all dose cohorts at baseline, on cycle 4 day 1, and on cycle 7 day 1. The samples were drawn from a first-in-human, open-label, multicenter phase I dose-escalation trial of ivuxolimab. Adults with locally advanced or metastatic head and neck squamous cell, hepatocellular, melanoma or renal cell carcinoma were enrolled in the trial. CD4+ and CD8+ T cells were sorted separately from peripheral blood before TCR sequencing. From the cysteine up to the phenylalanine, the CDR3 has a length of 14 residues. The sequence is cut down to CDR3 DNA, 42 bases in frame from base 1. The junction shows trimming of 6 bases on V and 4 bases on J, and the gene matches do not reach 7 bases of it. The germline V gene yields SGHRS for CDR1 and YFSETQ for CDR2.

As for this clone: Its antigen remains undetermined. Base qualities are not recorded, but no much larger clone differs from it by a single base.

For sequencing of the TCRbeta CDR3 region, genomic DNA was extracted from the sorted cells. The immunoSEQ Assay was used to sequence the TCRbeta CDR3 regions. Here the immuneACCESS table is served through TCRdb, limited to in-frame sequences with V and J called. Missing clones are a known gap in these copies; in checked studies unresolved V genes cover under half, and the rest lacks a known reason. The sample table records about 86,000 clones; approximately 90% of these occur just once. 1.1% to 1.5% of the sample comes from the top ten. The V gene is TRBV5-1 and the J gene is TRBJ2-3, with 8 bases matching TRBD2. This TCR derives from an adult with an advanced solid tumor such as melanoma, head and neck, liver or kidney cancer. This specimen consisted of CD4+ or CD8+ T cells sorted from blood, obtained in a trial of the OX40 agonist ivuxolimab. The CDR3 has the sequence CASKGLADADTQYF. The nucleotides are TGCGCCAGCAAAGGACTAGCTGACGCAGATACGCAGTATTTT.